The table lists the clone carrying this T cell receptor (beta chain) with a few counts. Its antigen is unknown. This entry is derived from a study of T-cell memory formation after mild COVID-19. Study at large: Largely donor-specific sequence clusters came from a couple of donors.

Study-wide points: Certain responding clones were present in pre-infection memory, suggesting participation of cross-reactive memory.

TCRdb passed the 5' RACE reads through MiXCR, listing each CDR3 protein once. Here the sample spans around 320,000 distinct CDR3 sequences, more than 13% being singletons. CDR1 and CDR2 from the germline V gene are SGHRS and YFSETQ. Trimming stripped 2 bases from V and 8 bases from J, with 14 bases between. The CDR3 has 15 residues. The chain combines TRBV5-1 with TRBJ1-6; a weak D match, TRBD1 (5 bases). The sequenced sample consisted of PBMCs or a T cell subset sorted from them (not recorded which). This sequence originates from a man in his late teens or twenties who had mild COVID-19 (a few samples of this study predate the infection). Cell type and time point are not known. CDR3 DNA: TGCGCCAGCAGCTTTGAGGGTGGGGCGGATTCACCCCTCCACTTT. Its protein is CASSFEGGADSPLHF. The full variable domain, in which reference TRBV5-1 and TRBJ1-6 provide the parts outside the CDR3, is KAGVTQTPRYLIKTRGQQVTLSCSPISGHRSVSWYQQTPGQGLQFLFEYFSETQRNKGNFPGRFSGRQFSNSRSEMNVSTLELGDSALYLCASSFEGGADSPLHFGNGTRLTVT.